This TCR beta chain was documented in a study of blood T cell repertoires in COVID-19. Measured with immunoSEQ multiplex PCR; TCRdb has only the in-frame clones, and not every one. The sample shows about half a million clones, approximately 85% of them seen only once. The CDR3 has 16 amino acids. Trimming left V 3 bases short and J 0 bases short, with 16 bases between. From germline, CDR1 is SGDLS and CDR2 YYNGEE. The TCR originated in a human donor in a cohort sampled during active COVID-19. Sequenced material: peripheral blood. The V call is TRBV9, the J call TRBJ2-7; a possible D gene is TRBD2 (6 bases). Written as DNA, the CDR3 is TGTGCCAGCAGCGCCGACCCGGGACTCCCCTCCTACGAGCAGTACTTC. Amino acid sequence: CASSADPGLPSYEQYF.